This TCR beta chain comes out of a study of T cell changes during pregnancy in multiple sclerosis. The CDR3 length is 15 residues. Germline V gene data show CDR1 as MDHEN and CDR2 as SYDVKM. The junction had 8 bases not matched to a gene; V was cut back by 6 bases and J by 6 bases. Generated by immunoSEQ multiplex PCR, the TCRdb table keeps only in-frame clones and is missing some. In the table there are almost 95,000 clones, about 92% of which are singletons. This clonotype was obtained from a female donor with multiple sclerosis, enrolled in a pregnancy study. The sample in question was peripheral blood, obtained in the first trimester of pregnancy. The rearrangement joins TRBV28 to TRBJ2-2; 9 bases align to TRBD1. CDR3 sequence (DNA): TGTGCCAGCAGCACAGGGGGCGGGTGGGCCGGGGAGCTGTTTTTT. Its protein is CASSTGGGWAGELFF.